Following are 22 T cell receptor beta chains from one sample sequenced in a study of OX40 agonist ivuxolimab in advanced cancers. Profiling relied on immunoSEQ multiplex PCR, and the TCRdb table lists in-frame clones only, not all of them. The sample yields about 64,000 clones, 84% seen once. The sample consisted of CD4+ or CD8+ T cells sorted from blood, taken in a trial of the OX40 agonist ivuxolimab. The source is an adult with an advanced solid tumor such as melanoma, head and neck, liver or kidney cancer.

V is TRBV10-1 and J is TRBJ2-2; D not certain. V lost 0 bases to trimming and J lost 3 bases, with 17 bases between them. CDR3 length: 18 residues. Germline CDR1 is WNHNN and CDR2 is SYGVQD (reference sequence). The CDR3 is CASSESITAILHTGELFF. The DNA for the CDR3 is TGCGCCAGCAGTGAGTCGATTACAGCCATTCTTCACACCGGGGAGCTGTTTTTT.

J is TRBJ2-5 and V is TRBV4-3, with 9 bases lining up with TRBD2. Losses at the gene ends were 4 bases for V and 2 bases for J; bases not matched to a gene: 11. The CDR3 length is 17 residues. The germline V gene has CDR1 LGHNA and CDR2 YSLEER. DNA for the CDR3: TGCGCCAGCAGCCTTACTCTAGCGGGGTCTATACAAGAGACCCAGTACTTC. Its protein is CASSLTLAGSIQETQYF.

This clone was observed a handful of times. The chain joins TRBV2 to TRBJ2-5; 11 bases align to TRBD2. V gave up 6 bases and J gave up 5 bases; unmatched junction bases: 5. CDR3 length equals 14 residues. Germline V gene sequence: CDR1 SNHLY, CDR2 FYNNEI. The CDR3 spells CASRVAGGRETQYF. The CDR3 DNA is TGTGCCAGCAGAGTAGCGGGAGGGCGGGAGACCCAGTACTTC.

V gene TRBV10-2 combines with J gene TRBJ2-7; 8 nucleotides match TRBD2. The trim removed 1 base at V and 4 bases at J, leaving 3 bases unmatched. CDR1 WSHSY and CDR2 SAAADI come from the germline V gene. This CDR3 has 14 amino acids. This CDR3 is CASSELAGGYEQYF. DNA of the CDR3: TGCGCCAGCAGTGAGTTGGCGGGAGGTTACGAGCAGTACTTC.

The gene calls are TRBV30 and TRBJ2-7; 9 bases are a match to TRBD1. The V and J ends lost 1 base and 4 bases, in that order; junction bases with no gene match: 5. This CDR3 has 14 residues. CDR1 GTSNPN and CDR2 SVGIG come from the germline V gene (reference sequence). The CDR3, as DNA: TGTGCCTGGAGTGAGAACAGGGGGCTGTACGAGCAGTACTTC. Amino acid sequence: CAWSENRGLYEQYF. The complete variable domain, with remaining parts taken from reference TRBV30 and TRBJ2-7, reads SQTIHQWPATLVQPVGSPLSLECTVEGTSNPNLYWYRQAAGRGLQLLFYSVGIGQISSEVPQNLSASRPQDRQFILSSKKLLLSDSGFYLCAWSENRGLYEQYFGPGTRLTVT.

The V and J genes are TRBV18 and TRBJ1-1; D possibly corresponds to TRBD1 (6 bases). CDR3 length: 12 residues. Germline-derived CDR1 and CDR2 are KGHSH and LQKENI. The V and J ends lost 2 bases and 8 bases respectively, with 9 bases between them. CDR3 coding DNA: TGTGCCAGCTCACCAGGACAGAGAGAAGCTTTCTTT. It is translated as CASSPGQREAFF.

This clone was detected only a few times. This chain uses TRBV2 with TRBJ1-4; the D gene is possibly TRBD1 (6 bases). The CDR3 is made up of 15 amino acids. CDR1 is SNHLY, CDR2 FYNNEI, per germline. Trimming pared 2 bases from V and 5 bases from J, leaving 12 bases between. This CDR3 reads CASSESGTQNEKLFF. The CDR3 nucleotides read TGTGCCAGCAGTGAATCCGGGACACAGAATGAAAAACTGTTTTTT. Together with reference TRBV2 and TRBJ1-4, the CDR3 gives the full variable domain: EPEVTQTPSHQVTQMGQEVILRCVPISNHLYFYWYRQILGQKVEFLVSFYNNEISEKSEIFDDQFSVERPDGSNFTLKIRSTKLEDSAMYFCASSESGTQNEKLFFGSGTQLSVL.

This clone has a handful of counts. The rearrangement links TRBV7-9 to TRBJ1-6; D unresolved. CDR3 length: 12 residues. Deletions cut 5 bases from V and 10 bases from J, with 9 bases between. Germline V lookup: CDR1 SEHNR, CDR2 FQNEAQ (reference sequence). This CDR3 reads CASSTDFSPLHF. In DNA form, the CDR3 reads TGTGCCAGCAGCACGGACTTCTCACCCCTCCACTTT.

The V gene is TRBV5-5, the J gene TRBJ2-2; a weak D match, TRBD1 (6 bases). The CDR3 contains 16 residues. Germline V gene data show CDR1 as SGHKS and CDR2 as YYEKEE (reference sequence). The germline V and J ends were trimmed by 0 bases and 3 bases, with 12 bases remaining between them. The CDR3 protein is CASSLAAGVYTGELFF. The CDR3, as DNA: TGTGCCAGCAGCTTGGCCGCAGGGGTGTACACCGGGGAGCTGTTTTTT. The whole variable domain, remainder taken from reference TRBV5-5 and TRBJ2-2, is DAGVTQSPTHLIKTRGQQVTLRCSPISGHKSVSWYQQVLGQGPQFIFQYYEKEERGRGNFPDRFSARQFPNYSSELNVNALLLGDSALYLCASSLAAGVYTGELFFGEGSRLTVL.

The rearrangement links TRBV5-6 to TRBJ2-5; 7 bases agree with TRBD2. Germline V gives CDR1 SGHDT, CDR2 YYEEEE. The V and J ends lost 4 bases and 7 bases, in that order; junction bases with no gene match: 25. The CDR3 runs to 19 residues. CDR3 sequence: CASSKNHPLGGRERGTQYF. DNA of the CDR3: TGTGCCAGCAGCAAAAACCACCCACTAGGCGGGAGAGAACGGGGGACCCAGTACTTC.

This clone showed up just once. The rearrangement uses TRBV13 and TRBJ1-2; 8 nucleotides match TRBD1. J was trimmed by 0 bases and V by 5 bases; bases with no gene match: 8. The CDR3 loop spans 16 amino acids. The germline V gene has CDR1 PRHDT and CDR2 FYEKMQ (reference sequence). CDR3 loop: CASSPGTGPANYGYTF. The DNA of the CDR3 is TGTGCCAGCAGCCCGGGGACAGGACCTGCTAACTATGGCTACACCTTC.

V and J are TRBV7-9 and TRBJ2-1; tentative D call: TRBD2 (6 bases). Looked up from germline, CDR1 is SEHNR and CDR2 is FQNEAQ (reference sequence). V shed 10 bases and J shed 9 bases, with 19 bases lying between them. This CDR3 is 13 amino acids long. The CDR3 sequence is CATGTDAAGEQFF. CDR3 DNA sequence: TGTGCCACCGGGACCGATGCAGCGGGTGAGCAGTTCTTC.

The genes are TRBV2 and TRBJ1-3, with D uncertain. Trimming removed 0 bases from V and 0 bases from J, with 6 bases in between. The CDR3 is made up of 15 amino acids. Germline V gene sequence: CDR1 SNHLY, CDR2 FYNNEI. This chain's CDR3 is CASSEAGYSGNTIYF. The CDR3 coding sequence is TGTGCCAGCAGTGAAGCCGGATACTCTGGAAACACCATATATTTT. The complete variable domain, with remaining parts taken from reference TRBV2 and TRBJ1-3, reads EPEVTQTPSHQVTQMGQEVILRCVPISNHLYFYWYRQILGQKVEFLVSFYNNEISEKSEIFDDQFSVERPDGSNFTLKIRSTKLEDSAMYFCASSEAGYSGNTIYFGEGSWLTVV.

J is TRBJ2-7 and V is TRBV5-1; D is perhaps TRBD2 (7 bases). The V gene lost 0 bases and the J gene lost 3 bases, with 13 bases spanning the gap. The CDR3 totals 15 residues. Germline assignment: CDR1 SGHRS and CDR2 YFSETQ. CDR3 nucleotides: TGCGCCAGCAGCTTGGGTTACGGGGGGCTCTACGAGCAGTACTTC. This translates into CASSLGYGGLYEQYF.

V usage is TRBV7-2 and J usage is TRBJ2-7, with 7 bases identical to TRBD1. Trimming cost V 3 bases and J 1 base; bases outside gene matches: 3. Germline CDR1 is SGHTA and CDR2 is FQGNSA. The CDR3 covers 14 residues. The CDR3 protein is CASSFRDSSYEQYF. CDR3 sequence (DNA): TGTGCCAGCAGCTTTCGGGACAGTTCCTACGAGCAGTACTTC.

The CDR3 reads CASSRVTGTVDRGQGDTDTQYF. CDR3 bases: TGCGCCAGCAGCCGAGTGACCGGGACAGTGGACCGGGGCCAAGGGGACACAGATACGCAGTATTTT. The V call is TRBV4-1, the J call TRBJ2-3; the match to TRBD1 covers 7 bases. Unmatched junction bases numbered 27, after V lost 4 bases and J lost 2 bases. Germline lookup yields CDR1 MGHRA and CDR2 YSYEKL. The CDR3 is made up of 22 amino acids.

V and J are TRBV18 and TRBJ1-6; 7 bases map to TRBD1. The CDR3 is 15 amino acids. V dropped 6 bases and J dropped 4; count of bases not matched to a gene: 6. CDR1 and CDR2 from the germline V gene are KGHSH and LQKENI. The CDR3, as DNA: TGTGCCAGCTCCGCCGACAGGGCTTATAATTCACCCCTCCACTTT. Translating gives CASSADRAYNSPLHF.

The J gene is TRBJ2-2, the V gene TRBV19; TRBD2 might be the D (6 bases). Germline assignment: CDR1 LNHDA and CDR2 SQIVND (reference sequence). V dropped 9 bases and J dropped 6 bases, with 17 bases sitting between them. CDR3 size: 14 residues. CDR3 amino acids: CASGTAGGAGELFF. In DNA, the CDR3 is TGTGCCAGCGGGACCGCCGGGGGTGCCGGGGAGCTGTTTTTT.

The chain uses TRBV23-1 and TRBJ2-7, with 11 bases matching TRBD1. TRBV23-1 is an ORF; its function is uncertain. The CDR3 runs to 17 residues. The J segment lost 1 base and the V segment lost 2 bases, leaving 7 bases of the junction unmatched. CDR3 coding DNA: TGCGCCAGCAGTCAAGGACAGGGGGCATATCGGTCCTACGAGCAGTACTTC. Its translation is CASSQGQGAYRSYEQYF.

The chain joins TRBV25-1 to TRBJ2-3, with 8 bases that match TRBD2. Germline V gene lookup returns CDR1 MGHDK and CDR2 SYGVNS. The CDR3 length is 15 residues. V was pared by 4 bases and J by 4 bases, with 7 bases of the junction left unmatched. The CDR3 DNA reads as TGTGCCAGCAGTGCAGAGCGGGAGTGGGCAGATACGCAGTATTTT. Translation gives CASSAEREWADTQYF.

This chain connects TRBV19 to TRBJ2-3; 8 nucleotides match TRBD2. CDR1 and CDR2 (germline): LNHDA, SQIVND (reference sequence). The CDR3 runs 16 residues. The V and J ends lost 6 bases and 4 bases, in that order; junction bases with no gene match: 12. The CDR3 DNA reads as TGTGCCAGTAGAACCTCAGCGGGAGCTCGGGCAGATACGCAGTATTTT. Translated: CASRTSAGARADTQYF.

V usage is TRBV5-1 and J usage is TRBJ2-7; 12 nucleotides agree with TRBD2. This CDR3 region has 18 residues. V was clipped by 1 base and J by 3 bases; unmatched bases: 11. Germline CDR1 SGHRS, CDR2 YFSETQ. CDR3 nucleotide sequence: TGCGCCAGCAGCTTGAGGCCGGGAACGACTAGCGGGAGCTACGAGCAGTACTTC. Residues: CASSLRPGTTSGSYEQYF. Complete variable domain (other parts from reference TRBV5-1 and TRBJ2-7): KAGVTQTPRYLIKTRGQQVTLSCSPISGHRSVSWYQQTPGQGLQFLFEYFSETQRNKGNFPGRFSGRQFSNSRSEMNVSTLELGDSALYLCASSLRPGTTSGSYEQYFGPGTRLTVT.